The text below deals with one TCR beta chain. The data were taken from a study of T cell changes during pregnancy in multiple sclerosis. Profiling relied on immunoSEQ multiplex PCR, and the TCRdb table lists in-frame clones only, not all of them. The sample carries some 38,000 clones, approximately 94% recorded once. This sample comprised CD4+ T cells from peripheral blood mononuclear cells, obtained in the second trimester of pregnancy. The TCR comes from a female donor with multiple sclerosis, enrolled in a pregnancy study.

The CDR3 nucleotides are TGTGCCAGCAGCCAAGATTCGGCTAGCAGGCAGTATTTT. It is translated as CASSQDSASRQYF. The chain joins TRBV4-2 to TRBJ2-3; possibly TRBD2 for D (5 bases). Germline CDR1 is LGHNA and CDR2 is YNFKEQ. V was pared by 0 bases and J by 11 bases, with 12 bases between. The CDR3 is 13 residues long.